The 14 T cell receptor beta chains below all came from one sample that was sequenced in a study of blood T cell repertoires in COVID-19. Produced via immunoSEQ multiplex PCR; TCRdb's table is partial and in-frame only. The table shows 110,000 to 150,000 clones, with 85% to 90% occurring only once. The sequenced sample consisted of peripheral blood. The receptors shown here come from a woman between 55 and 75 years old with active COVID-19.

The chain has TRBV6-5 and TRBJ1-2, with D possibly matching TRBD1 (6 bases). Trimming removed 9 bases at V and 2 bases at J, with 10 bases between. Germline CDR1 is MNHEY and CDR2 is SVGAGI. This CDR3 spans 12 amino acids. This CDR3 reads CASTRGNYGYTF. The CDR3 DNA sequence: TGTGCCAGTACCAGGGGCAACTATGGCTACACCTTC.

The chain joins TRBV30 to TRBJ1-6; D perhaps matches TRBD1 (6 bases). Germline V gene sequence: CDR1 GTSNPN, CDR2 SVGIG (reference sequence). The CDR3 runs to 13 residues. The V end was cut by 3 bases, the J end by 10 bases, with 13 bases between. DNA of the CDR3: TGTGCCTGGAGCGATGAGGGGGAGTCACCCCTCCACTTT. This sequence encodes CAWSDEGESPLHF.

This clone was observed a single time. The chain joins TRBV5-1 to TRBJ1-2; the D is unclear. Trimming took off 1 base at V and 1 base at J, with 14 bases between the two ends. Germline CDR1 SGHRS, CDR2 YFSETQ. The CDR3 spans 16 residues. Here the CDR3 reads CASSLIGGDYNYGYTF. The CDR3 nucleotides read TGCGCCAGCAGCTTGATAGGCGGGGATTATAACTATGGCTACACCTTC. The whole variable domain, remainder taken from reference TRBV5-1 and TRBJ1-2, is KAGVTQTPRYLIKTRGQQVTLSCSPISGHRSVSWYQQTPGQGLQFLFEYFSETQRNKGNFPGRFSGRQFSNSRSEMNVSTLELGDSALYLCASSLIGGDYNYGYTFGSGTRLTVV.

The genes are TRBV6-6 and TRBJ2-7; 7 nucleotides agree with TRBD1. The CDR3 extends over 12 amino acids. CDR1 and CDR2 from the germline V gene are MNHNY and SVGAGI (reference sequence). The V segment lost 9 bases and the J segment 4 bases; nucleotides outside the gene matches: 6. The CDR3 is CARGTAEYEQYF. In DNA, the CDR3 is TGTGCCAGGGGGACAGCCGAATACGAGCAGTACTTC.

The rearrangement links TRBV9 to TRBJ2-5; 7 positions agree with TRBD2. The CDR3 length is 13 residues. Germline loops: CDR1 SGDLS, CDR2 YYNGEE. Trimming at V came to 6 bases and at J to 5 bases, leaving 7 bases not matched to a gene. CDR3 in DNA: TGTGCCAGCACCGGCGGTAGCGGGGAGACCCAGTACTTC. This sequence encodes CASTGGSGETQYF.

The chain joins TRBV18 to TRBJ2-1; TRBD2 is a possible D gene (9 bases). Germline CDR1 is KGHSH and CDR2 is LQKENI. Trimming shortened V by 0 bases and J by 12 bases, and 15 bases separated the two germline ends. This CDR3 is 14 amino acids long. The CDR3: CASSPPLAGQAQFF. CDR3 DNA sequence: TGTGCCAGCTCACCACCGCTAGCGGGACAGGCGCAGTTCTTC.

The chain carries TRBV6-5 and TRBJ2-2, with 8 bases lining up with TRBD1. The V gene's germline CDR1 is MNHEY and CDR2 SVGAGI. Trimming cost V 10 bases and J 7 bases; bases outside gene matches: 14. This CDR3 region has 15 residues. In DNA, the CDR3 is TGTGCCACCGCCCTAGGACAGGGTGTGGACGGGGAGCTGTTTTTT. Protein: CATALGQGVDGELFF.

The chain has TRBV7-2 and TRBJ2-2; no clear D gene. CDR1 is SGHTA and CDR2 is FQGNSA in the germline V gene. Trimming shortened V by 5 bases and J by 6 bases, and 10 bases separated the two germline ends. The length of the CDR3 is 13 residues. CDR3 bases: TGTGCCAGCAGCGCTCTAGGTCCCGGGGAGCTGTTTTTT. It specifies CASSALGPGELFF.

The chain recombines TRBV5-4 with TRBJ2-1, with D unresolved. Trimming removed 4 bases from V and 9 bases from J, with 14 bases in between. Germline lookup yields CDR1 SGHNT and CDR2 YYREEE (reference sequence). The CDR3 loop spans 13 amino acids. The CDR3 coding sequence is TGTGCCAGCAGCCCCGAACGAGCATCTGAGCAGTTCTTC. As protein: CASSPERASEQFF.

DNA for the CDR3: TGTGCCAGCAGCGTAGCCGGGCTAGCGGGGGAGACCCAGTACTTC. It encodes CASSVAGLAGETQYF. V is TRBV9 and J is TRBJ2-5; TRBD2 aligns across 9 bases. The CDR3 consists of 15 residues. The V gene end was trimmed by 0 bases and the J gene end by 5 bases; junction bases not matched to a gene: 5. CDR1 SGDLS and CDR2 YYNGEE come from the germline V gene.

J is TRBJ1-1 and V is TRBV7-9, with 7 positions matching TRBD1. J gave up 1 base and V 5 bases, and 13 bases lay outside the gene matches. This CDR3 is 17 amino acids long. Per the germline V gene, CDR1 is SEHNR and CDR2 is FQNEAQ (reference sequence). In DNA form, the CDR3 reads TGTGCCAGCAGCGCGGAGGGGGCATTCCGGCAGAACACTGAAGCTTTCTTT. Its protein is CASSAEGAFRQNTEAFF.

The chain couples TRBV28 to TRBJ2-2; the match to TRBD2 covers 7 bases. CDR1 is MDHEN and CDR2 is SYDVKM in the germline V gene. After removal of 3 bases from V and 4 bases from J, the junction contained 8 bases not matched to a gene. The CDR3 has 16 amino acids. CDR3 region: CASSFPGREGTGELFF. In DNA, the CDR3 is TGTGCCAGCAGTTTCCCCGGCAGGGAGGGCACCGGGGAGCTGTTTTTT.

J is TRBJ1-2 and V is TRBV6-2 or TRBV6-3, with D tentatively TRBD1 (5 bases). Trimming shortened V by 4 bases and J by 3 bases, and 6 bases separated the two germline ends. CDR3 length: 12 amino acids. The germline V gene encodes CDR1 MNHEY and CDR2 SVGEGT. CDR3 protein: CASSSGYYGYTF. DNA of the CDR3: TGTGCCAGCAGTTCAGGGTACTATGGCTACACCTTC.

This clone was counted a single time. The chain has TRBV7-2 and TRBJ1-5, with a weak D call TRBD1 (6 bases). The V gene lost 4 bases and the J gene lost 5 bases, with 27 bases spanning the gap. This CDR3 contains 19 residues. From germline, CDR1 is SGHTA and CDR2 FQGNSA. CDR3 residues: CASSSGPLGQRGAYQPQHF. CDR3 DNA: TGTGCCAGCAGCTCTGGCCCTCTCGGACAGCGCGGAGCTTATCAGCCCCAGCATTTT.